This T cell receptor beta chain was found in a study of identical twins. Each CDR3 protein is one row after TCRdb ran MiXCR on the 5' RACE reads. The sample lists 500,000 to 600,000 distinct CDR3 sequences, roughly 21% occurring once. Study observations and caveats: A cross-sectional statistical analysis, not follow-up of the same donors, supported the conclusions.

J gave up 8 bases and V 4 bases, and 6 bases lay outside the gene matches. This CDR3 has 15 amino acids. This clonotype has at least ten counts. The antigen is undetermined. These records were also assigned to another study, of T cells expressing NK-cell markers.

The rearrangement links TRBV12-3 or TRBV12-4 to TRBJ2-1; 12 positions agree with TRBD2. The source is a young woman in good health. Sequenced input: CD4+ T cells sorted from blood. The CDR3 loop reads CASSWTSGARDEQFF. CDR3 nucleotides: TGTGCCAGCAGTTGGACTAGCGGGGCCCGGGATGAGCAGTTCTTC.